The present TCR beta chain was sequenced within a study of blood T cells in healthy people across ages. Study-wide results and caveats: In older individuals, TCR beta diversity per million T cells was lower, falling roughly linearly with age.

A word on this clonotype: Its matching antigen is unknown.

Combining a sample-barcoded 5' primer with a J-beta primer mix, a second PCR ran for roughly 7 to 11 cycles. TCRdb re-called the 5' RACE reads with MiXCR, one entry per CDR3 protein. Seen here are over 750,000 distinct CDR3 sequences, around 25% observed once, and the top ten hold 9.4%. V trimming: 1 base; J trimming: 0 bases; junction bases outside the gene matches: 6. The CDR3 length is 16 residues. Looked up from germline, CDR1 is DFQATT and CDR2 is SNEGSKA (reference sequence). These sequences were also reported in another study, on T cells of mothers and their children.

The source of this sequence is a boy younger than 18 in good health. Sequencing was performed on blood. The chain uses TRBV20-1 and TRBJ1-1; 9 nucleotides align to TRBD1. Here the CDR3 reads CSARGGTGLMNTEAFF. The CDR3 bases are TGCAGTGCTAGAGGGGGGACAGGGTTAATGAACACTGAAGCTTTCTTT.